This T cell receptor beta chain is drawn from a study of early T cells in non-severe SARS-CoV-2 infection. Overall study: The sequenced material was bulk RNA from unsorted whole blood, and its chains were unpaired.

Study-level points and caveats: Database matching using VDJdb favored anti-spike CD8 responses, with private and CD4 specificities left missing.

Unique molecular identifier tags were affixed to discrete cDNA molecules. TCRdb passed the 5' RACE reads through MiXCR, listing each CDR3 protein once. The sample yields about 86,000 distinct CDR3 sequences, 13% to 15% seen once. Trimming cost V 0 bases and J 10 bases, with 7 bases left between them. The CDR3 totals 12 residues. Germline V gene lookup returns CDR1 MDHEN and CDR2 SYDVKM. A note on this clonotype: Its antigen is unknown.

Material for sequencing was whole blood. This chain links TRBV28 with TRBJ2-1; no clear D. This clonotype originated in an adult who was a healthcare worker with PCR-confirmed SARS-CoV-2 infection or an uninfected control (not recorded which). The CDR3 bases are TGTGCCAGCAGTTTATGGCGGCAGGAGCAGTTCTTC. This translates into CASSLWRQEQFF.